This T cell receptor beta chain was captured in a study of shared clonotypes between healthy human individuals. After removal of 5 bases from V and 4 bases from J, the junction contained 2 bases not matched to a gene. Germline-derived CDR1 and CDR2 are SGHVS and FNYEAQ. The CDR3 loop spans 14 amino acids. Study-wide results and limits: Unshared clonotypes carried lower generation probabilities than those common to all four donors.

This clone has only one observation. What it binds is not known. Here immunoSEQ multiplex PCR was the method, and the copy in TCRdb shows in-frame clones only, minus some. The table lists some 1,600,000 clones, 95% to 99% of them singletons. The chain joins TRBV7-6 to TRBJ2-1, with 10 bases lining up with TRBD1. This clonotype originated in a man aged 25-45 years in good health. The sequencing sample was made of naive CD4+ T cells sorted from blood. Documented subset: CD45RA+ positively selected. The CDR3 DNA follows: TGTGCCAGCAGCCGGGGACAGGGGTACAATGAGCAGTTCTTC. It yields the protein CASSRGQGYNEQFF.